This is a list of T cell receptor beta chains from one sample in a study of lymphopenia after photon versus proton radiotherapy. Profiling relied on immunoSEQ multiplex PCR, and the TCRdb table lists in-frame clones only, not all of them. The sample consists of tens of thousands of clones, about four fifths of them appearing once. The sequencing here drew on peripheral blood, taken from a patient treated with proton-based radiotherapy. Receptors were obtained from a woman in her 70s with pancreatic cancer. CDR3s include the opening cysteine and the closing phenylalanine or tryptophan. D genes are given only for firm matches. Where a row states a size, it is once, few, many or the class of an expanded clone; other rows omit it.

CDR3 length	V gene	J gene	clone size	D gene	CDR3 DNA	CDR3 protein
12	TRBV7-9	TRBJ2-1	-	-	TGTGCCAGCAGCCCAGAAATCAATGAGCAGTTCTTC	CASSPEINEQFF
16	TRBV7-6	TRBJ1-4	once	TRBD1	TGTGCCAGCAGCTTAGGCCAGGGGGGGACTAATGAAAAACTGTTTTTT	CASSLGQGGTNEKLFF
12	TRBV5-1	TRBJ2-2	-	-	TGCGCCAGCAGCTTGCTTAGCGGGGAGCTGTTTTTT	CASSLLSGELFF
16	TRBV5-1	TRBJ1-2	-	TRBD1	TGCGCCAGCAGCTCCGGACAGGGCCCGGGTTCCTATGGCTACACCTTC	CASSSGQGPGSYGYTF
14	TRBV5-8	TRBJ2-7	few	-	TGTGCCAGCAGCTCCCCACGGAGGGGGTACGAGCAGTACTTC	CASSSPRRGYEQYF
13	TRBV7-9	TRBJ2-5	-	-	TGTGCCAGCAGCCGGGACTTCCAAGAGACCCAGTACTTC	CASSRDFQETQYF
15	TRBV6-6	TRBJ1-5	-	-	TGTGCCAGCAGTTACGACGTAAAGAACAATCAGCCCCAGCATTTT	CASSYDVKNNQPQHF
13	TRBV4-2	TRBJ1-6	-	-	TGTGCCAGCAGCCAAGATTGGGCTGAACCCCTCCACTTT	CASSQDWAEPLHF
13	TRBV5-4	TRBJ2-7	-	-	TGTGCCAGCAGCTTGGGAGGAACCTACGAGCAGTACTTC	CASSLGGTYEQYF
14	TRBV7-8	TRBJ2-7	-	-	TGTGCCAGCAGCTTAAACGGCGGCCCTCTCGAGCAGTACTTC	CASSLNGGPLEQYF